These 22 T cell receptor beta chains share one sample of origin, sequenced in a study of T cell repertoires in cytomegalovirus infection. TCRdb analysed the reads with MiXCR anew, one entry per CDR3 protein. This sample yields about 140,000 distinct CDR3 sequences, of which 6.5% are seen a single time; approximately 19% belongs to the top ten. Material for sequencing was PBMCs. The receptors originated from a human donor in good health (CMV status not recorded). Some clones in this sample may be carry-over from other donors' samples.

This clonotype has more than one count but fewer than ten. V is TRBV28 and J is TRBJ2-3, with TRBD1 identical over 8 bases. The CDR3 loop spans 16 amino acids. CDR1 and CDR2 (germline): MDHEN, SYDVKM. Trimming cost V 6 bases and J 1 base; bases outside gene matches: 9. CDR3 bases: TGTGCCAGCAGCTGGGACAGGTTCCCGGGCACAGATACGCAGTATTTT. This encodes CASSWDRFPGTDTQYF.

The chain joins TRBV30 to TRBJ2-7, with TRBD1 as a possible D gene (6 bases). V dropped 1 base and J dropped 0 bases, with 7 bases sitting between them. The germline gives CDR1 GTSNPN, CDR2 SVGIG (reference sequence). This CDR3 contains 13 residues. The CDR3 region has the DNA TGTGCCTGGAGTGGGGACAACTCCTACGAGCAGTACTTC. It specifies CAWSGDNSYEQYF.

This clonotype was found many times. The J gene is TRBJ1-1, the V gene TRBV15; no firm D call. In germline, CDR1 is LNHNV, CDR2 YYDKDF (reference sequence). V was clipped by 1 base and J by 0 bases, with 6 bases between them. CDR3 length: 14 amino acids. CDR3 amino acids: CATSRGNMNTEAFF. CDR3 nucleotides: TGTGCCACCAGCAGAGGAAATATGAACACTGAAGCTTTCTTT.

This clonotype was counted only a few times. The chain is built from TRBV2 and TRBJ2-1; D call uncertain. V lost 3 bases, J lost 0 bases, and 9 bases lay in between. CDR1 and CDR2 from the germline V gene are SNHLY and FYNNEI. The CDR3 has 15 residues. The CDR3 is CASSDTRLSYNEQFF. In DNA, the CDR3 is TGTGCCAGCAGTGATACCAGACTCTCCTACAATGAGCAGTTCTTC.

CDR3: CASSSPGVANYGYTF. The CDR3 bases are TGTGCCAGCAGCAGTCCAGGAGTAGCTAACTATGGCTACACCTTC. The chain links TRBV7-9 to TRBJ1-2, with D unclear. This CDR3 region has 15 residues. V was cut by 5 bases and J by 0 bases, with 13 bases left in between. Germline V gene data show CDR1 as SEHNR and CDR2 as FQNEAQ (reference sequence).

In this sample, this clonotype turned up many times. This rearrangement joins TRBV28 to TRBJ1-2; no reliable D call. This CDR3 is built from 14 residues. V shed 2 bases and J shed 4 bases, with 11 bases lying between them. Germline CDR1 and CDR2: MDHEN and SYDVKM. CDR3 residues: CASSLNGVSYGYTF. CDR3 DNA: TGTGCCAGCAGTTTAAATGGGGTGAGCTATGGCTACACCTTC.

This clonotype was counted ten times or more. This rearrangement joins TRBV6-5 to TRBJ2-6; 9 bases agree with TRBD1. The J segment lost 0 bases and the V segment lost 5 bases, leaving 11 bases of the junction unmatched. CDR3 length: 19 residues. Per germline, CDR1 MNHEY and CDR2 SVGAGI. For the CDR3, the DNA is TGTGCCAGCAGTCCTTCGGGCGGGACAGGGAGCTCTGGGGCCAACGTCCTGACTTTC. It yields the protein CASSPSGGTGSSGANVLTF.

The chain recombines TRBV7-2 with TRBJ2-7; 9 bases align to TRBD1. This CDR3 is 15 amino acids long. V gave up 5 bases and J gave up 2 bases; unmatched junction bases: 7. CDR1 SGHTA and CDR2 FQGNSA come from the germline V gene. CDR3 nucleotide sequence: TGTGCCAGCAGCCGAGGGGACAGGGCGACCTACGAGCAGTACTTC. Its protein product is CASSRGDRATYEQYF.

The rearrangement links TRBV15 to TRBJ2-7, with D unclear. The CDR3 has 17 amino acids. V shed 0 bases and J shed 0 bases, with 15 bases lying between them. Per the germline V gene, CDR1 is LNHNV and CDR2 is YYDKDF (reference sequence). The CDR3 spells CATSRDKFREYSYEQYF. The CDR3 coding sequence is TGTGCCACCAGCAGAGATAAGTTCCGTGAGTACTCCTACGAGCAGTACTTC.

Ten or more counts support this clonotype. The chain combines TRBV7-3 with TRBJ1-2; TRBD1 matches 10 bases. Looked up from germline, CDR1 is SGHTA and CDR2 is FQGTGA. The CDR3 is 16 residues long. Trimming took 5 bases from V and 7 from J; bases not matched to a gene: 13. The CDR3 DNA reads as TGTGCCAGCAGCCTAGCCCCCCGGGACAGGGGAAGTGGCTACACCTTC. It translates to CASSLAPRDRGSGYTF.

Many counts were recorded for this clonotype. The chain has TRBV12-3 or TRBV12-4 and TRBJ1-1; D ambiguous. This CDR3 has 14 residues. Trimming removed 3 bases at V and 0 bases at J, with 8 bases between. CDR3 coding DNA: TGTGCCAGCAGTTTCTTTATCATGAACACTGAAGCTTTCTTT. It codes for CASSFFIMNTEAFF.

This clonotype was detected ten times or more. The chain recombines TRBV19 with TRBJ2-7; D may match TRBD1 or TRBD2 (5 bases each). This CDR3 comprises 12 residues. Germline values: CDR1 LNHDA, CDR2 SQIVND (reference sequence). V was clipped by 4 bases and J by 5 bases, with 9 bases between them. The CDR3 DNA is TGTGCCAGTAGTACCTTGGGGGACGAGCAGTACTTC. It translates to CASSTLGDEQYF. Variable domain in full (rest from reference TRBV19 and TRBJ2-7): DGGITQSPKYLFRKEGQNVTLSCEQNLNHDAMYWYRQDPGQGLRLIYYSQIVNDFQKGDIAEGYSVSREKKESFPLTVTSAQKNPTAFYLCASSTLGDEQYFGPGTRLTVT.

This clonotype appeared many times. The CDR3 reads CASSPDRPSANSPLHF. DNA of the CDR3: TGTGCCAGCAGCCCAGACCGTCCTTCTGCAAATTCACCCCTCCACTTT. The gene calls are TRBV7-2 and TRBJ1-6; D unclear. This CDR3 has 16 amino acids. With 5 bases removed from V and 7 bases from J, the gap between germline ends came to 18 bases. The germline gives CDR1 SGHTA, CDR2 FQGNSA.

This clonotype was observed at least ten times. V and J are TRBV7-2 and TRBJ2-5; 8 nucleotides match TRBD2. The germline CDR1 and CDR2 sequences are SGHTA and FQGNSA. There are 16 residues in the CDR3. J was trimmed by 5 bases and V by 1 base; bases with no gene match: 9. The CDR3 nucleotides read TGTGCCAGCAGCTTAGGTGCCGGGGGGGCCGGGGAGACCCAGTACTTC. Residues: CASSLGAGGAGETQYF.

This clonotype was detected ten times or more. The CDR3: CASSSQTGTSEGDTQYF. The CDR3 DNA follows: TGTGCCAGCAGTTCCCAAACCGGGACTAGCGAAGGGGATACGCAGTATTTT. The chain recombines TRBV28 with TRBJ2-3; 10 nucleotides agree with TRBD2. V trimming: 4 bases; J trimming: 6 bases; junction bases outside the gene matches: 13. Germline V gives CDR1 MDHEN, CDR2 SYDVKM. CDR3 size: 17 residues.

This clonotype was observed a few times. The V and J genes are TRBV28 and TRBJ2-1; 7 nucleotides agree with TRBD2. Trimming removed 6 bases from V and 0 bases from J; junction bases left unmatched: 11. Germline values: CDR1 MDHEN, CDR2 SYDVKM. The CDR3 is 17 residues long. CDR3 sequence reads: CASSLVVAGTSYNEQFF. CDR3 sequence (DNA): TGTGCCAGCAGCTTAGTGGTAGCGGGTACCTCCTACAATGAGCAGTTCTTC.

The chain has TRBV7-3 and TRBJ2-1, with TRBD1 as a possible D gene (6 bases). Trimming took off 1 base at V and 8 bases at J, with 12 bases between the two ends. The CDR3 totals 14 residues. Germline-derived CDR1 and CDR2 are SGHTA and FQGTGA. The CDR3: CASSLMGAGDEQFF. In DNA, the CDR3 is TGTGCCAGCAGCTTAATGGGGGCCGGTGATGAGCAGTTCTTC.

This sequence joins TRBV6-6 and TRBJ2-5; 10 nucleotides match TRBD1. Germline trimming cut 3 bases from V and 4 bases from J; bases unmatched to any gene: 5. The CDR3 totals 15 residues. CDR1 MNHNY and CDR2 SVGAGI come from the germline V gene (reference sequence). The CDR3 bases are TGTGCCAGCAGTTATGGGGACAGGGGAGGAGAGACCCAGTACTTC. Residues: CASSYGDRGGETQYF.

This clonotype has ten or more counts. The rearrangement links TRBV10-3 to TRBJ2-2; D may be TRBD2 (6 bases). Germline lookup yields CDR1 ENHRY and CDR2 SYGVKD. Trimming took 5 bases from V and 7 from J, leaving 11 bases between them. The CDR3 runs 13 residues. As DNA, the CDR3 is TGTGCCATCAGTTGGGACTCCGTCGGGGAGCTGTTTTTT. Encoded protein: CAISWDSVGELFF.

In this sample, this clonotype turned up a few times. In nucleotides, the CDR3 is TGTGCCAGCAGCCAAGATCTGAGGGGTGAAGCTTTCTTT. Its translation is CASSQDLRGEAFF. The chain recombines TRBV14 with TRBJ1-1, with D possibly being TRBD1 (5 bases). V was pared by 0 bases and J by 7 bases, with 9 bases between. This CDR3 has 13 residues. CDR1 and CDR2 (germline): SGHDN, FVKESK. Full variable domain (outside the CDR3, taken from reference TRBV14 and TRBJ1-1): EAGVTQFPSHSVIEKGQTVTLRCDPISGHDNLYWYRRVMGKEIKFLLHFVKESKQDESGMPNNRFLAERTGGTYSTLKVQPAELEDSGVYFCASSQDLRGEAFFGQGTRLTVV.

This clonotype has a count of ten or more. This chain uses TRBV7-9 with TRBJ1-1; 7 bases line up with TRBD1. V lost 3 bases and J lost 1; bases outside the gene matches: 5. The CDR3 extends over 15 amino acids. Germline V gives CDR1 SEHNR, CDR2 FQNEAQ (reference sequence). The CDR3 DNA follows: TGTGCCAGCAGCTTCTCGACAGGGCCGAACACTGAAGCTTTCTTT. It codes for CASSFSTGPNTEAFF.

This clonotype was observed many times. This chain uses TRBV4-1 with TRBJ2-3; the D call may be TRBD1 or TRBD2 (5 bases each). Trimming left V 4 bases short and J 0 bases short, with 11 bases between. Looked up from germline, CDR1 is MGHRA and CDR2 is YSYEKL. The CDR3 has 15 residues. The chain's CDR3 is CASSPGTASTDTQYF. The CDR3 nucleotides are TGCGCCAGCAGCCCGGGGACGGCTAGCACAGATACGCAGTATTTT.